The clone carrying this T cell receptor beta chain came up many times. The antigen is unknown. The CDR3 loop spans 18 amino acids. Germline assignment: CDR1 MNHEY and CDR2 SVGEGT. V was pared by 2 bases and J by 5 bases, with 15 bases of the junction left unmatched. RNA transcripts were the source from which TCR beta CDR3 regions were amplified. A first-round RT-PCR used HTBI primers, followed by a second-round multiplex PCR. TCRdb used MiXCR to reprocess the multiplex PCR reads, holding one entry per CDR3 protein. Among approximately 500,000 distinct CDR3 sequences listed, 13% to 15% were seen once. The sample belongs to a study of Graves' ophthalmopathy and Graves' hyperthyroidism. Lactation, pregnancy, uncontrolled infections and other autoimmune diseases were all grounds for excluding patients. Overall study findings and caveats: With roughly 65% sensitivity and approximately 72% specificity, the model predicted ophthalmopathy progression. In blood appeared most of the expanded thyroid clonotypes whose frequency exceeded 0.001. Discriminating ophthalmopathy from stable hyperthyroidism, a 13-signature model attained a sensitivity of 85% to 90% and a specificity of about 81%.

The sample consisted of blood. The clonotype was recovered from a woman in her thirties with Graves' ophthalmopathy. The chain couples TRBV6-2 or TRBV6-3 to TRBJ2-7; 10 bases agree with TRBD2. In nucleotides, the CDR3 is TGTGCCAGCAGTTACGCGGGTTTTCTGACTAGCGGGTTAAACGAGCAGTACTTC. This codes for CASSYAGFLTSGLNEQYF.